Listed below are T cell receptor beta chains from one sample, sequenced in a study of blood T cell repertoires in COVID-19. Method: immunoSEQ multiplex PCR; TCRdb's copy keeps in-frame clones and lacks some. The repertoire includes roughly 68,000 clones, approximately 85% of them detected once, and roughly 29% sits in the top ten. Sequencing was done on a sample of peripheral blood. Receptor source: a man aged 50 to 60 with acute or convalescent COVID-19. CDR3s include the opening cysteine and the closing phenylalanine or tryptophan. The D gene is left open where the match is weak. Rows give clone size only sometimes, using once, few, many, or a class for an expanded clone.

d_call | clone_size | j_call | v_call | cdr3_aa | cdr3_nt
TRBD1 | once | TRBJ2-5 | TRBV7-8 | CASSSGGDRGRGTQYF | TGTGCCAGCAGCTCAGGGGGGGACAGGGGGCGTGGGACCCAGTACTTC
- | - | TRBJ2-2 | TRBV7-9 | CAGPGGPTGELFF | TGTGCCGGCCCAGGGGGGCCCACCGGGGAGCTGTTTTTT
- | - | TRBJ1-5 | TRBV12-3/TRBV12-4 | CASSLGANQPQHF | TGTGCCAGCAGTTTAGGAGCCAATCAGCCCCAGCATTTT
- | - | TRBJ2-3 | TRBV4-2 | CASSQDSSGADTQYF | TGTGCCAGCAGCCAAGATAGTTCAGGGGCAGATACGCAGTATTTT
TRBD1 | - | TRBJ1-1 | TRBV11-2 | CASSDGQGGKNTEAFF | TGTGCCAGCAGCGACGGACAGGGTGGTAAGAACACTGAAGCTTTCTTT
- | - | TRBJ2-2 | TRBV12-3/TRBV12-4 | CASSEDRTGELFF | TGTGCCAGCAGCGAAGACAGAACCGGGGAGCTGTTTTTT
TRBD1 | - | TRBJ2-6 | TRBV10-3 | CAISPRTGLSGANVLTF | TGTGCCATCAGCCCGAGGACAGGGCTGAGTGGGGCCAACGTCCTGACTTTC
TRBD1 | - | TRBJ1-4 | TRBV19 | CASSPRQGADEKLFF | TGTGCCAGTAGTCCTCGACAGGGGGCGGATGAAAAACTGTTTTTT
- | - | TRBJ1-1 | TRBV7-3 | CASSLSQGNTEAFF | TGTGCCAGCAGCTTAAGTCAGGGTAACACTGAAGCTTTCTTT
- | - | TRBJ2-5 | TRBV7-8 | CASRTALETQYF | TGTGCCAGCAGAACAGCCCTAGAGACCCAGTACTTC
TRBD2 | - | TRBJ2-7 | TRBV19 | CASGTSASYEQYF | TGTGCCAGTGGTACTAGCGCCTCCTACGAGCAGTACTTC
TRBD2 | - | TRBJ2-3 | TRBV9 | CASSVGLAGGPWDTQYF | TGTGCCAGCAGCGTAGGGCTAGCGGGGGGGCCCTGGGATACGCAGTATTTT